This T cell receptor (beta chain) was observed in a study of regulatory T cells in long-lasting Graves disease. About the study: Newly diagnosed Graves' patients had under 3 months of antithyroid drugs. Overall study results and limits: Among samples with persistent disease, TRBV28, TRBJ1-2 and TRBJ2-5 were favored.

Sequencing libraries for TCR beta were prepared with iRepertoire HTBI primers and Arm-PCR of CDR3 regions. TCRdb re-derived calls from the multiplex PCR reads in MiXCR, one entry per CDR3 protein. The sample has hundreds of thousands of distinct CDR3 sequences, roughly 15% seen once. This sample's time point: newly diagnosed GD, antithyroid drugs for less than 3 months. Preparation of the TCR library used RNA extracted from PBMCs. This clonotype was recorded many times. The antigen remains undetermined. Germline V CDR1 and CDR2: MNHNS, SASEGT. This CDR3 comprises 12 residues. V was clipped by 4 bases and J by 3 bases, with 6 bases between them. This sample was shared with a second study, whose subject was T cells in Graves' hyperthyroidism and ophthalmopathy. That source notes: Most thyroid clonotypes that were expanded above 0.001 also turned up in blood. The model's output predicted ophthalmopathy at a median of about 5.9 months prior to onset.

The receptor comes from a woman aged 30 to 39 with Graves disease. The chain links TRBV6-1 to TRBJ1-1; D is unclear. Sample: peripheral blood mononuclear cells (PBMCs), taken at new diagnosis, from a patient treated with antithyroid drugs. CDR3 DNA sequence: TGTGCCAGCAGTGGGTCGGACACTGAAGCTTTCTTT. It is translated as CASSGSDTEAFF.